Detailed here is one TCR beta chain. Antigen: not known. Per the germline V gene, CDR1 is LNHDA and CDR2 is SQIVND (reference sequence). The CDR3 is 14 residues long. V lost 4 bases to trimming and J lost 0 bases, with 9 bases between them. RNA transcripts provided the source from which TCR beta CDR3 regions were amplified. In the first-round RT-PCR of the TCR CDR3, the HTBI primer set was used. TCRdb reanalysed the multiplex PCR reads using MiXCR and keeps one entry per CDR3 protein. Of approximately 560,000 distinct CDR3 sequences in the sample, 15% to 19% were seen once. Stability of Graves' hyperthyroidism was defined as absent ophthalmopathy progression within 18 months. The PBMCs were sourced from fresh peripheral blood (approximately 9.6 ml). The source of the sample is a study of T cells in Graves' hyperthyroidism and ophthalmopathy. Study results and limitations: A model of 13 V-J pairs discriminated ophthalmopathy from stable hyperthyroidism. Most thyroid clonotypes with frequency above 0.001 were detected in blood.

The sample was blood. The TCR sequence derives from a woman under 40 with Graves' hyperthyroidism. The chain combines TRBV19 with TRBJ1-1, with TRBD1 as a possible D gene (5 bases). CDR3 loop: CASSNRNMNTEAFF. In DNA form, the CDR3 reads TGTGCCAGTAGTAACAGGAATATGAACACTGAAGCTTTCTTT.